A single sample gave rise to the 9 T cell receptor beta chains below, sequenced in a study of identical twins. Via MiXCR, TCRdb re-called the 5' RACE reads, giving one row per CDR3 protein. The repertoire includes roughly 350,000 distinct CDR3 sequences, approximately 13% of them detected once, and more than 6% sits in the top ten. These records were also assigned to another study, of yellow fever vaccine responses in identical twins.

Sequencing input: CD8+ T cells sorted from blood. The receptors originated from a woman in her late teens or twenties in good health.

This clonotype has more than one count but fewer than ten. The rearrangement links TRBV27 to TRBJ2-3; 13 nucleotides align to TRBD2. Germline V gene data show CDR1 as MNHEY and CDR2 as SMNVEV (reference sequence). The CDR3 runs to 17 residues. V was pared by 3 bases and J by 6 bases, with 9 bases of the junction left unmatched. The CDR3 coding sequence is TGTGCCAGCAGTTTTAGACTAGCGGGAGGTCGTATCGATACGCAGTATTTT. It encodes CASSFRLAGGRIDTQYF.

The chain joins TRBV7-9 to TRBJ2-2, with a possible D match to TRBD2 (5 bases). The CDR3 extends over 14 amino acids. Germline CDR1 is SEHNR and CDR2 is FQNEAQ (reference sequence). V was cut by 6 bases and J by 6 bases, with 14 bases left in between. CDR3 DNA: TGTGCCAGCAGACCCACTAGTTTCCCCGGGGAGCTGTTTTTT. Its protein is CASRPTSFPGELFF. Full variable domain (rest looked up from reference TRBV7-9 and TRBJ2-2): DTGVSQNPRHKITKRGQNVTFRCDPISEHNRLYWYRQTLGQGPEFLTYFQNEAQLEKSRLLSDRFSAERPKGSFSTLEIQRTEQGDSAMYLCASRPTSFPGELFFGEGSRLTVL.

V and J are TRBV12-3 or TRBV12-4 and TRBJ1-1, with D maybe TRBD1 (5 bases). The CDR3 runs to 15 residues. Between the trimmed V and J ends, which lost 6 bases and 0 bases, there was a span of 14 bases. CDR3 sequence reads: CASSRGGTMNTEAFF. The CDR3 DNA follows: TGTGCCAGCAGCCGGGGAGGGACTATGAACACTGAAGCTTTCTTT.

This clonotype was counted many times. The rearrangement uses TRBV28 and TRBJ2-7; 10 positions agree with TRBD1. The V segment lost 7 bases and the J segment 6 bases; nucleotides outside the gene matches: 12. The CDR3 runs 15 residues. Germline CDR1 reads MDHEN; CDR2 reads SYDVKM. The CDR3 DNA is TGTGCCAGCAACGACCCAGGGACAGGGGAAGCCGAGCAGTACGTC. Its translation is CASNDPGTGEAEQYV.

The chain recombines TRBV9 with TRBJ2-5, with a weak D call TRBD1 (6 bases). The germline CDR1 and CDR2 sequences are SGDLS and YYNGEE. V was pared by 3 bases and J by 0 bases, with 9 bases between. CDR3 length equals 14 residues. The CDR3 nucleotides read TGTGCCAGCAGCGAACAGGGACACCAAGAGACCCAGTACTTC. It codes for CASSEQGHQETQYF.

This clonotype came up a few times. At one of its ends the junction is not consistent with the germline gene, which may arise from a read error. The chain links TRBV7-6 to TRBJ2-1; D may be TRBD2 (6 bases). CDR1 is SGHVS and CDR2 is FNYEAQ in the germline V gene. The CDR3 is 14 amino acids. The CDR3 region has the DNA TGTGCCAGCAGCATAGCCGGGAGAGGGGACCAGCAGTTCTTC. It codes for CASSIAGRGDQQFF.

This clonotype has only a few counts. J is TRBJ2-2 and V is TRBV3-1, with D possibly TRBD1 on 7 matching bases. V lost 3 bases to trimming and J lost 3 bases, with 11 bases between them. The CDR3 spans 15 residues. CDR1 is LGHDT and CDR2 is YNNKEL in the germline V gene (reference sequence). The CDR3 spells CASSHRGVDTGELFF. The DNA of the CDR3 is TGTGCCAGCAGCCACAGGGGGGTTGACACCGGGGAGCTGTTTTTT.

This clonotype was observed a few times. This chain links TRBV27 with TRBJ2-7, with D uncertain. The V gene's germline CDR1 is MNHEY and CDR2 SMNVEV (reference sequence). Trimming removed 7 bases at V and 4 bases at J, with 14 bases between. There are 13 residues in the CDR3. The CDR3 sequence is CASTPIPGYEQYF. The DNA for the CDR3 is TGTGCCAGCACGCCGATACCAGGTTACGAGCAGTACTTC.

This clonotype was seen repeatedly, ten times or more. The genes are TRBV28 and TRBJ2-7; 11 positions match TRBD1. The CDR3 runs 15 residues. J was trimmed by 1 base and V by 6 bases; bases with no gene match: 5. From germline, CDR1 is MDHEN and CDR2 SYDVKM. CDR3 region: CASRTGQGESYEQYF. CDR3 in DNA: TGTGCCAGCAGAACGGGACAGGGGGAGTCCTACGAGCAGTACTTC.